Below, 26 T cell receptor beta chains from the same sample are listed, as sequenced in a study of cytomegalovirus exposure and HLA in healthy donors. PCR involved 60 Vbeta and 13 Jbeta primers. Sequencing used immunoSEQ multiplex PCR; TCRdb keeps in-frame clones, though not all of them. Among more than 110,000 clones listed, 80% were seen once. The specimen was PBMCs. Receptor source: a man aged 35-49 years in good health and CMV-seropositive.

The V and J genes are TRBV29-1 and TRBJ2-1, with 7 bases identical to TRBD1. This CDR3 is 14 amino acids long. J was trimmed by 7 bases and V by 7 bases; bases with no gene match: 13. Germline lookup yields CDR1 SQVTM and CDR2 ANQGSEA. The CDR3 sequence is CSANGQVNMNEQFF. The CDR3, as DNA: TGCAGCGCCAACGGACAGGTAAATATGAATGAGCAGTTCTTC.

The chain carries TRBV5-6 and TRBJ1-1; 9 nucleotides agree with TRBD1. The junction had 15 bases not matched to a gene; V was cut back by 3 bases and J by 0 bases. CDR3 length: 19 residues. Germline CDR1 is SGHDT and CDR2 is YYEEEE. The CDR3 coding sequence is TGTGCCAGCAGCTCCCGATGGTATGACAGGGGGGATATGAACACTGAAGCTTTCTTT. It is translated as CASSSRWYDRGDMNTEAFF. The entire variable domain, with the rest obtained from reference TRBV5-6 and TRBJ1-1, is as follows: DAGVTQSPTHLIKTRGQQVTLRCSPKSGHDTVSWYQQALGQGPQFIFQYYEEEERQRGNFPDRFSGHQFPNYSSELNVNALLLGDSALYLCASSSRWYDRGDMNTEAFFGQGTRLTVV.

This clone has more than one count but fewer than ten. The V call is TRBV7-9, the J call TRBJ1-6; a weak D match, TRBD1 (5 bases). CDR1 and CDR2 from the germline V gene are SEHNR and FQNEAQ (reference sequence). Trimming pared 6 bases from V and 5 bases from J, leaving 11 bases between. The CDR3 spans 14 residues. CDR3: CASRVGGNNSPLHF. As DNA, the CDR3 is TGTGCCAGCAGGGTTGGGGGGAATAATTCACCCCTCCACTTT.

This sequence joins TRBV19 and TRBJ1-1; D perhaps matches TRBD1 (5 bases). Germline CDR1 and CDR2: LNHDA and SQIVND (reference sequence). This CDR3 is built from 16 residues. V was shortened by 8 bases and J by 4 bases, with 23 bases between the two germline ends. The CDR3 is CASSAGSQGLGTEAFF. The CDR3 region has the DNA TGTGCCAGTTCCGCCGGGTCGCAGGGTCTGGGCACTGAAGCTTTCTTT.

The chain employs TRBV7-2 and TRBJ2-2; TRBD1 might be the D (6 bases). The germline V gene has CDR1 SGHTA and CDR2 FQGNSA. The V end lost 2 bases, the J end lost 1 base, and 8 bases lay between the germline ends. The CDR3 covers 15 residues. The DNA of the CDR3 is TGTGCCAGCAGCTTAACACAGGGGAACACCGGGGAGCTGTTTTTT. This sequence encodes CASSLTQGNTGELFF.

This chain joins TRBV28 and TRBJ2-7, with D possibly TRBD2 on 5 matching bases. The V gene's germline CDR1 is MDHEN and CDR2 SYDVKM. This CDR3 has 12 amino acids. CDR3 sequence (DNA): TGTGCTCACTCGGGGTACTCCTACGAGCAGTACTTC. Residues: CAHSGYSYEQYF. The full variable domain, rest sourced from reference TRBV28 and TRBJ2-7, is DVKVTQSSRYLVKRTGEKVFLECVQDMDHENMFWYRQDPGLGLRLIYFSYDVKMKEKGDIPEGYSVSREKKERFSLILESASTNQTSMYLCAHSGYSYEQYFGPGTRLTVT.

This clone was seen a single time. This rearrangement joins TRBV19 to TRBJ2-1; weak D call: TRBD2 (5 bases). CDR3 length: 14 amino acids. Trimming removed 4 bases from V and 6 bases from J, with 13 bases in between. Per germline, CDR1 LNHDA and CDR2 SQIVND (reference sequence). The CDR3 DNA is TGTGCCAGTAGTACCCGGACTGGGCGCAATGAGCAGTTCTTC. As protein: CASSTRTGRNEQFF.

This chain links TRBV5-6 with TRBJ2-7; D remains ambiguous. Germline V gene lookup returns CDR1 SGHDT and CDR2 YYEEEE. The V end lost 4 bases, the J end lost 4 bases, and 18 bases lay between the germline ends. The CDR3 runs 15 residues. CDR3 protein: CASSPLRGTFYEQYF. The CDR3 coding sequence is TGTGCCAGCAGCCCCCTCCGAGGTACCTTTTACGAGCAGTACTTC.

This chain connects TRBV13 to TRBJ2-1, with 7 bases lining up with TRBD2. The CDR3 contains 14 residues. Germline loops: CDR1 PRHDT, CDR2 FYEKMQ (reference sequence). J was trimmed by 2 bases and V by 5 bases; bases with no gene match: 3. The CDR3 DNA sequence: TGTGCCAGCAGCCCCGGGGGGACCTACAATGAGCAGTTCTTC. Translation gives CASSPGGTYNEQFF.

The CDR3: CASSLAPTASSYNEQFF. The DNA of the CDR3 is TGTGCCAGCAGCTTGGCTCCGACAGCTAGCTCCTACAATGAGCAGTTCTTC. The chain carries TRBV5-4 and TRBJ2-1; D perhaps matches TRBD1 (5 bases). The V end lost 0 bases, the J end lost 0 bases, and 13 bases lay between the germline ends. This CDR3 comprises 17 residues. Per germline, CDR1 SGHNT and CDR2 YYREEE (reference sequence).

The rearrangement joins TRBV30 to TRBJ2-3, with TRBD1 matching over 11 bases. The ends lost 5 bases at V and 1 base at J; junction bases unmatched: 8. Per the germline V gene, CDR1 is GTSNPN and CDR2 is SVGIG (reference sequence). The CDR3 length is 16 residues. CDR3 sequence (DNA): TGTGCCTGGGGTCCGGACAGGGGGCTCGGCACAGATACGCAGTATTTT. Residues: CAWGPDRGLGTDTQYF.

The chain uses TRBV30 and TRBJ2-3; 14 bases match TRBD2. Looked up from germline, CDR1 is GTSNPN and CDR2 is SVGIG (reference sequence). The CDR3 covers 20 residues. Trimming at V came to 2 bases and at J to 4 bases, leaving 17 bases not matched to a gene. The CDR3: CAWSYTGLAGAPGGPDTQYF. The CDR3 coding sequence is TGTGCCTGGAGTTACACGGGACTAGCGGGAGCCCCCGGGGGCCCAGATACGCAGTATTTT. The whole variable domain, filled in from reference TRBV30 and TRBJ2-3, reads SQTIHQWPATLVQPVGSPLSLECTVEGTSNPNLYWYRQAAGRGLQLLFYSVGIGQISSEVPQNLSASRPQDRQFILSSKKLLLSDSGFYLCAWSYTGLAGAPGGPDTQYFGPGTRLTVL.

V usage is TRBV19 and J usage is TRBJ2-2, with D tentatively TRBD2 (6 bases). V lost 2 bases and J lost 7, with 17 bases in between. The germline CDR1 and CDR2 sequences are LNHDA and SQIVND (reference sequence). This CDR3 has 16 amino acids. The CDR3 DNA reads as TGTGCCAGTAGTATAATTTCGGCGGGGAAGGACGGGGAGCTGTTTTTT. Protein product: CASSIISAGKDGELFF.

The chain links TRBV7-2 to TRBJ1-2; no clear D. The CDR3 is made up of 11 amino acids. The V gene lost 5 bases and the J gene lost 7 bases, with 8 bases spanning the gap. Looked up from germline, CDR1 is SGHTA and CDR2 is FQGNSA. The CDR3 loop reads CASSAPSGYTF. The CDR3 DNA reads as TGTGCCAGCAGCGCCCCGAGTGGCTACACCTTC. The whole variable domain, remainder taken from reference TRBV7-2 and TRBJ1-2, is GAGVSQSPSNKVTEKGKDVELRCDPISGHTALYWYRQSLGQGLEFLIYFQGNSAPDKSGLPSDRFSAERTGGSVSTLTIQRTQQEDSAVYLCASSAPSGYTFGSGTRLTVV.

The gene calls are TRBV9 and TRBJ2-3; 7 nucleotides match TRBD2. There are 16 residues in the CDR3. Germline V gene data show CDR1 as SGDLS and CDR2 as YYNGEE. The V segment lost 4 bases and the J segment 6 bases; nucleotides outside the gene matches: 14. The CDR3 spells CASSQGPPGGQDTQYF. CDR3 nucleotide sequence: TGTGCCAGCAGCCAGGGACCACCGGGAGGTCAGGATACGCAGTATTTT.

The chain carries TRBV6-5 and TRBJ2-5; D is ambiguous. The ends were cut back, 10 bases at V and 5 bases at J, with 8 bases in the middle. Per germline, CDR1 MNHEY and CDR2 SVGAGI. The CDR3 loop spans 10 amino acids. The CDR3 DNA is TGTGCCACCCACGGGGAGACCCAGTACTTC. Its translation is CATHGETQYF.

The rearrangement uses TRBV9 and TRBJ2-2, with 7 bases that match TRBD1. CDR3 length: 16 residues. Germline CDR1 SGDLS, CDR2 YYNGEE. V was pared by 0 bases and J by 5 bases, with 7 bases of the junction left unmatched. DNA of the CDR3: TGTGCCAGCAGCGTAGGGGTAGGGGGCAGGACCGGGGAGCTGTTTTTT. Its translation is CASSVGVGGRTGELFF.

This clone was picked up one time. The sample has other DNA sequences that encode this CDR3 too. The chain carries TRBV6-1 and TRBJ1-5; TRBD1 matches 10 bases. Trimming at V came to 4 bases and at J to 7 bases, leaving 7 bases not matched to a gene. CDR1 and CDR2 (germline): MNHNS, SASEGT. This CDR3 has 15 residues. Here the CDR3 reads CASSARTGGDQPQHF. The CDR3 region has the DNA TGTGCCAGCAGTGCACGGACAGGGGGAGACCAGCCCCAGCATTTT.

V usage is TRBV5-5 and J usage is TRBJ2-7; D may be TRBD1 (5 bases). V lost 2 bases to trimming and J lost 4 bases, with 7 bases between them. Germline-derived CDR1 and CDR2 are SGHKS and YYEKEE (reference sequence). CDR3 size: 12 residues. The chain's CDR3 is CASSFRGYEQYF. The CDR3 DNA reads as TGTGCCAGCAGCTTTAGGGGTTACGAGCAGTACTTC.

This clone was seen a handful of times. The V call is TRBV6-4, the J call TRBJ2-5, with D possibly TRBD1 on 5 matching bases. Between the trimmed V and J ends, which lost 5 bases and 5 bases, there was a span of 12 bases. This CDR3 spans 13 amino acids. Germline V gives CDR1 MRHNA, CDR2 SNTAGT. The DNA of the CDR3 is TGTGCCAGCAGTCCGGACAATGGGGAGACCCAGTACTTC. It codes for CASSPDNGETQYF.

The chain joins TRBV5-4 to TRBJ2-7; D unresolved. Germline V gives CDR1 SGHNT, CDR2 YYREEE (reference sequence). CDR3 length: 14 residues. V lost 0 bases, J lost 6 bases, and 13 bases lay in between. The CDR3 sequence: CASSLAPGTSEQYF. CDR3 in DNA: TGTGCCAGCAGCTTGGCGCCTGGCACCAGCGAGCAGTACTTC.

The V call is TRBV11-3, the J call TRBJ2-3; maybe TRBD1 (6 bases). V was cut by 6 bases and J by 5 bases, with 15 bases left in between. The CDR3 loop spans 14 amino acids. Germline V CDR1 and CDR2: SGHNT, YENEEA. The CDR3 loop is CASSWGQVGDTQYF. The CDR3 coding sequence is TGTGCCAGCAGTTGGGGACAAGTGGGAGATACGCAGTATTTT.

The V call is TRBV6-6, the J call TRBJ2-3; D remains ambiguous. The CDR3 length is 15 residues. Germline lookup yields CDR1 MNHNY and CDR2 SVGAGI (reference sequence). Trimming pared 0 bases from V and 2 bases from J, leaving 9 bases between. The CDR3 loop reads CASSYSRLTTDTQYF. CDR3 nucleotides: TGTGCCAGCAGTTACTCAAGACTTACCACAGATACGCAGTATTTT.

V gene TRBV6-5 combines with J gene TRBJ2-1; TRBD2 aligns across 12 bases. V lost 5 bases to trimming and J lost 5 bases; unmatched junction nucleotides: 4. The CDR3 runs 15 residues. Germline CDR1 MNHEY, CDR2 SVGAGI. DNA for the CDR3: TGTGCCAGCAGTCCAAGACTAGCGGGAGACAATGAGCAGTTCTTC. Translated, it gives CASSPRLAGDNEQFF.

The rearrangement joins TRBV21-1 to TRBJ2-7; whether TRBD1, the table's D call, matches the DNA was not checked. TRBV21-1 is flagged as a pseudogene. The CDR3 sequence is 13 residues long. CDR3 residues: CASTPQGDYEQYF. In DNA, the CDR3 is TGTGCCAGCACCCCCCAGGGGGATTACGAGCAGTACTTC.

This chain links TRBV27 with TRBJ2-7; a possible D gene is TRBD2 (5 bases). The CDR3 totals 14 residues. The V gene's germline CDR1 is MNHEY and CDR2 SMNVEV (reference sequence). Trimming pared 3 bases from V and 4 bases from J, leaving 13 bases between. The chain's CDR3 is CASSFGLSGYEQYF. CDR3 bases: TGTGCCAGCAGTTTCGGACTTTCCGGGTACGAGCAGTACTTC.